This T cell receptor beta chain was obtained from a study of CXCR3-negative and CXCR3-positive naive CD8 T cells. Findings of the study overall: Naive subsets displayed similar surface CD5, and TCR strength was inferred from TRB CDR3 properties. TRB CDR3 hydrophobicity was greater in CXCR3-positive naive cells than in CXCR3-negative naive cells. Relative to memory CD8+ cells, whose diversity was much lower, both naive subsets had comparably high diversity.

Those CD8+ T cells considered naive were CD45RO-CCR7+CD27+CD95-. Each TRB cDNA library was prepared by 5' RACE (with UMI labels). TCRdb derives one entry per CDR3 protein from the 5' RACE reads, leaving out DNA. This table lists about 86,000 distinct CDR3 sequences. A note on this clonotype: Its cognate antigen is unknown.

Germline V gives CDR1 MGHRA, CDR2 YSYEKL. The length of the CDR3 is 16 residues. The chain is built from TRBV4-1 and TRBJ1-5; TCRdb calls TRBD1, which cannot be checked without DNA. This clonotype originated in a human donor in good health. Some clones in this sample may be carry-over from other donors' samples. The sample taken for sequencing was naive CXCR3+ CD8+ T cells from blood. Subset indicated: CD45RO-CCR7+CD27+CD95- naive CD8+ T cells expressing CXCR3 (TNR3+). The CDR3 loop reads CASSQGIQDFNQPQHF.